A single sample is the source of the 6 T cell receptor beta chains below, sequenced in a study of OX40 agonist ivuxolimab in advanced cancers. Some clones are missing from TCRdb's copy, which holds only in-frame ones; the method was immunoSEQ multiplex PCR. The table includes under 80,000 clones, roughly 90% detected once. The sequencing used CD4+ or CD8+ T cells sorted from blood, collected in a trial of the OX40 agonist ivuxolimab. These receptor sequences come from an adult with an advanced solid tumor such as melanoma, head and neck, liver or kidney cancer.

This chain's CDR3 is CASSFPTGRGSGNTIYF. In nucleotides, the CDR3 is TGTGCCAGCAGCTTCCCGACAGGGCGTGGGTCTGGAAACACCATATATTTT. The chain combines TRBV11-2 with TRBJ1-3, with 7 positions matching TRBD1. Germline V gives CDR1 SGHAT, CDR2 FQNNGV. CDR3 length: 17 amino acids. V lost 3 bases to trimming and J lost 1 base; unmatched junction nucleotides: 9.

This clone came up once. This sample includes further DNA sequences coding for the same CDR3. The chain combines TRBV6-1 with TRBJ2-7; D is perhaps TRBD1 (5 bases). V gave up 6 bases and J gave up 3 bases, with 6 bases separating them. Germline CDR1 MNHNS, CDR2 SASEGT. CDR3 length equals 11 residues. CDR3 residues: CASSDSYEQYF. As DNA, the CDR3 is TGTGCCAGCAGCGACAGCTACGAGCAGTACTTC.

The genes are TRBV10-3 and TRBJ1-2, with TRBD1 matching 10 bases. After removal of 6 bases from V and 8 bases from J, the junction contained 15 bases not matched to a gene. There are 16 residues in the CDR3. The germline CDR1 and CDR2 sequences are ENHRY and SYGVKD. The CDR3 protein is CAISAGTGANPYGYTF. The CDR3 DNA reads TGTGCCATCAGCGCCGGGACAGGGGCGAACCCTTACGGCTACACCTTC.

CDR3 nucleotide sequence: TGTGCCAGCAGGCCCGGGACAGGGCAAGAGACCCAGTACTTC. This translates into CASRPGTGQETQYF. This rearrangement joins TRBV6-5 to TRBJ2-5; 9 nucleotides match TRBD1. With V trimmed by 6 bases and J by 2 bases, 4 bases remained unmatched. The CDR3 is 14 amino acids. Germline assignment: CDR1 MNHEY and CDR2 SVGAGI.

The CDR3: CASSPGGGDEKLFF. DNA of the CDR3: TGTGCCAGCAGCCCGGGGGGGGGCGACGAAAAACTGTTTTTT. The V call is TRBV7-9, the J call TRBJ1-4; tentatively, D is TRBD1 (6 bases). Germline CDR1 is SEHNR and CDR2 is FQNEAQ (reference sequence). This CDR3 comprises 14 residues. Trimming left V 5 bases short and J 8 bases short, with 15 bases between.

CDR3 residues: CASSQAGYGYTF. The CDR3 DNA reads as TGTGCCAGCAGCCAGGCGGGGTATGGCTACACCTTC. This sequence joins TRBV6-5 and TRBJ1-2; D ambiguous. The germline V gene has CDR1 MNHEY and CDR2 SVGAGI. Trimming left V 6 bases short and J 5 bases short, with 10 bases between. CDR3 length: 12 amino acids.